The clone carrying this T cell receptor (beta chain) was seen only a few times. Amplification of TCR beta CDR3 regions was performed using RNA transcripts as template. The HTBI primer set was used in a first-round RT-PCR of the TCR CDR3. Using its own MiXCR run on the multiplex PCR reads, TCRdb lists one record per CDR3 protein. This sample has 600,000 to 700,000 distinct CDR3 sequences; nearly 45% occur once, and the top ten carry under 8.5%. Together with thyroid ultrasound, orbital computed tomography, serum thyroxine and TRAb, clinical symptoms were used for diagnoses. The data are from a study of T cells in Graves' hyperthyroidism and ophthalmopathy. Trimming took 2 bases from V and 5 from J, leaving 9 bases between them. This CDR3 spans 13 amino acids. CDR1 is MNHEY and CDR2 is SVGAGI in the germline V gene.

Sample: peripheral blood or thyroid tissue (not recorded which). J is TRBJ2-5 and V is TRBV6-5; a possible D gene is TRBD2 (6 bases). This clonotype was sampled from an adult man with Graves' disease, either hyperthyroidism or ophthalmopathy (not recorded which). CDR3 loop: CASSYGGPETQYF. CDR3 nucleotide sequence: TGTGCCAGCAGTTACGGAGGGCCGGAGACCCAGTACTTC.